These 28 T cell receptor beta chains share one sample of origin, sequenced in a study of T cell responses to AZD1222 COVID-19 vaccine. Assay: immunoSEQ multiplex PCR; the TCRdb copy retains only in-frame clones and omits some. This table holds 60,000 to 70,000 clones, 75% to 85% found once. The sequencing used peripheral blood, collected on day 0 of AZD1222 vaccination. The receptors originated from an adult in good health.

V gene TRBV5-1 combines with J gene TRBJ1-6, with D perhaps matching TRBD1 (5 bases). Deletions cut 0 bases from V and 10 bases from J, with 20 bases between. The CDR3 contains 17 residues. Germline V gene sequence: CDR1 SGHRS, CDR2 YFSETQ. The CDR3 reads CASSLDHVGTVGSPLHF. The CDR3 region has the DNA TGCGCCAGCAGCTTGGATCATGTAGGGACGGTGGGGTCACCCCTCCACTTT.

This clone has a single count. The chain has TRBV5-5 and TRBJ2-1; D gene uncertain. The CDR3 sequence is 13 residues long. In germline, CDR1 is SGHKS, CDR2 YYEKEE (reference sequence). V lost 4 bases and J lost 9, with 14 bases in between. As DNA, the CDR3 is TGTGCCAGCAGCCCAATTTCGCGTGTTGAGCAGTTCTTC. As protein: CASSPISRVEQFF.

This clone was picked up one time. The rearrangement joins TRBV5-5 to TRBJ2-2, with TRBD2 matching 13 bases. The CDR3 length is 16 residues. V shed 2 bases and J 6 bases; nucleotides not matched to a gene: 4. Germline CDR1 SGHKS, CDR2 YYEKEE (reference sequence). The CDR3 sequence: CASSFGGTSGAGELFF. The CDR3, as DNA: TGTGCCAGCAGCTTTGGCGGGACTAGCGGGGCCGGGGAGCTGTTTTTT.

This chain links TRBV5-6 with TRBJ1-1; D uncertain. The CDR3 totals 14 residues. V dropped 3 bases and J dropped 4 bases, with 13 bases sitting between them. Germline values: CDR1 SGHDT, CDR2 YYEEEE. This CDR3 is CASSSEYGITEAFF. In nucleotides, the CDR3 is TGTGCCAGCAGCTCAGAGTACGGGATCACTGAAGCTTTCTTT.

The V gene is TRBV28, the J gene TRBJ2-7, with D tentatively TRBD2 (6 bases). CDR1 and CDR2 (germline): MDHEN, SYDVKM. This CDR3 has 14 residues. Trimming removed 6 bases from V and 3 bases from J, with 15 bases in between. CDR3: CASRATGLNYEQYF. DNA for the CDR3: TGTGCCAGCAGGGCCACGGGACTGAACTACGAGCAGTACTTC.

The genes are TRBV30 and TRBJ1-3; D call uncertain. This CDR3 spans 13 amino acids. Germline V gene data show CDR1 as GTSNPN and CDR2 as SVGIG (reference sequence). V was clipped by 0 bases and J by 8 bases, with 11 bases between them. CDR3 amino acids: CAWSVAVRDTIYF. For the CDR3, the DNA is TGTGCCTGGAGTGTTGCTGTGCGGGACACCATATATTTT. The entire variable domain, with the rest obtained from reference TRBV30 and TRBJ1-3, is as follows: SQTIHQWPATLVQPVGSPLSLECTVEGTSNPNLYWYRQAAGRGLQLLFYSVGIGQISSEVPQNLSASRPQDRQFILSSKKLLLSDSGFYLCAWSVAVRDTIYFGEGSWLTVV.

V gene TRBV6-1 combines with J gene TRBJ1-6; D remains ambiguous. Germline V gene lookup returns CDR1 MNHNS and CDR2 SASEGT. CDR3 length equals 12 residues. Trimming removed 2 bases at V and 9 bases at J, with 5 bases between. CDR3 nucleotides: TGTGCCAGCAGTGAATCCCTTTCACCCCTCCACTTT. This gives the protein CASSESLSPLHF.

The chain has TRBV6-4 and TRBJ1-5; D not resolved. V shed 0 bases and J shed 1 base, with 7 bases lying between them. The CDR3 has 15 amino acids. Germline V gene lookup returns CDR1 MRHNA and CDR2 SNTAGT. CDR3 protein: CASSDSLESNQPQHF. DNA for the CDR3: TGTGCCAGCAGTGACTCGTTGGAGAGCAATCAGCCCCAGCATTTT.

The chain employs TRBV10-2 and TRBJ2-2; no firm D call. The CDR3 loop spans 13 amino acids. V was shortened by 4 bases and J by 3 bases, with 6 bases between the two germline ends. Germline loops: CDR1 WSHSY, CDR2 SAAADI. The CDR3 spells CASSGRYTGELFF. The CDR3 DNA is TGCGCCAGCAGTGGACGGTACACCGGGGAGCTGTTTTTT.

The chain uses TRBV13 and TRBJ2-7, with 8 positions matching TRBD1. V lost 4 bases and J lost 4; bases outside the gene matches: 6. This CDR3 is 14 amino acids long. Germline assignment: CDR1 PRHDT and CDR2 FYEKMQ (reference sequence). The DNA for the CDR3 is TGTGCCAGCAGCTCTCAGGGGGCTCAGTACGAGCAGTACTTC. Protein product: CASSSQGAQYEQYF.

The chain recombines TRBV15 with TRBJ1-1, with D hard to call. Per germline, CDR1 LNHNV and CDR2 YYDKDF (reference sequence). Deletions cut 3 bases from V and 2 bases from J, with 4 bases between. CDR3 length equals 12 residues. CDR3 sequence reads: CATSRVNTEAFF. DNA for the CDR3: TGTGCCACCAGCAGGGTTAACACTGAAGCTTTCTTT.

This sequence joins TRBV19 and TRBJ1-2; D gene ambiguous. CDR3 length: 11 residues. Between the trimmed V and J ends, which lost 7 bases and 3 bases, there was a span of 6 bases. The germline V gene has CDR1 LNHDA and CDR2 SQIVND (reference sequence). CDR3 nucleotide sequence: TGTGCCAGTAAGTCGGACTATGGCTACACCTTC. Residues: CASKSDYGYTF.

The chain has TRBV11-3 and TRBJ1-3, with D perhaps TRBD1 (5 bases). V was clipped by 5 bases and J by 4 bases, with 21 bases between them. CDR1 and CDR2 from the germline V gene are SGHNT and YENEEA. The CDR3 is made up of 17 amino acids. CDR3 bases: TGTGCCAGCAGCCACCGACGGGACGCGAGACGAGGAAACACCATATATTTT. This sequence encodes CASSHRRDARRGNTIYF.

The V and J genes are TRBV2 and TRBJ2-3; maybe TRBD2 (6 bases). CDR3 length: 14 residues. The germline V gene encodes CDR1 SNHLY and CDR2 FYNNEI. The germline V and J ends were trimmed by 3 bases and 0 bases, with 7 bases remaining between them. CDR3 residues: CASSEGLSTDTQYF. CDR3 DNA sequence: TGTGCCAGCAGTGAGGGACTCAGCACAGATACGCAGTATTTT.

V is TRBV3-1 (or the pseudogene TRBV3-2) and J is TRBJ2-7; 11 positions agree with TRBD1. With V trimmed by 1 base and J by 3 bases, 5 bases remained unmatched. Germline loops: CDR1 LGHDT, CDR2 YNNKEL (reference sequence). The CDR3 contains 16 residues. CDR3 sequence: CASSQGTGQGVYEQYF. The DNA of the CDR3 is TGTGCCAGCAGCCAAGGGACGGGACAGGGGGTCTACGAGCAGTACTTC.

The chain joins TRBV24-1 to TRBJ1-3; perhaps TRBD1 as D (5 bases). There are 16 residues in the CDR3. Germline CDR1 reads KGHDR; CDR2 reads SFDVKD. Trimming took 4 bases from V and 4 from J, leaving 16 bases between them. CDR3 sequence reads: CATSDPRGEDGNTIYF. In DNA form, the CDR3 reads TGTGCCACCAGTGACCCAAGGGGAGAGGACGGAAACACCATATATTTT.

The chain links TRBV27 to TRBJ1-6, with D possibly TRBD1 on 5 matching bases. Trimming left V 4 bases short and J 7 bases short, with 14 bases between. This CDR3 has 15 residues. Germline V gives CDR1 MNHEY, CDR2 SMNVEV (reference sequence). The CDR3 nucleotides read TGTGCCAGCAGTTGGGGGGTCGGGGGGAATTCACCCCTCCACTTT. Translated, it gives CASSWGVGGNSPLHF.

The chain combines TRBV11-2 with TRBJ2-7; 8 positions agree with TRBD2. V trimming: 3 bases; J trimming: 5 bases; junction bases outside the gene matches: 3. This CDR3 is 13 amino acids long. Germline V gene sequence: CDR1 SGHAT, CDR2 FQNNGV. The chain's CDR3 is CASSLGLGDEQYF. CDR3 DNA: TGTGCCAGCAGCTTGGGACTAGGTGACGAGCAGTACTTC.

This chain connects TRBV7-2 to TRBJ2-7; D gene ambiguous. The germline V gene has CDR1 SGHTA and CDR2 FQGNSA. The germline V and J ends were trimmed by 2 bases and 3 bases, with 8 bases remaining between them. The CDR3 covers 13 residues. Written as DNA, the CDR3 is TGTGCCAGCAGCTTAACGTCCATCTACGAGCAGTACTTC. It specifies CASSLTSIYEQYF.

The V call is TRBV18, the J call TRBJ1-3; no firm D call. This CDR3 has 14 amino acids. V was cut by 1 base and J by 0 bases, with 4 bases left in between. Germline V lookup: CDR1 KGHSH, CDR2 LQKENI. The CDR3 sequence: CASSPRISGNTIYF. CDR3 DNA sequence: TGTGCCAGCTCACCACGGATCTCTGGAAACACCATATATTTT.

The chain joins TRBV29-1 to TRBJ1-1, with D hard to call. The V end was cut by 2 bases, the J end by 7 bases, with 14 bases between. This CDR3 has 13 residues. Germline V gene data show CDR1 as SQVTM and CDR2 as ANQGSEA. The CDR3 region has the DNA TGCAGCGTTGAATATATATCGGGGAGTGAAGCTTTCTTT. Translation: CSVEYISGSEAFF.

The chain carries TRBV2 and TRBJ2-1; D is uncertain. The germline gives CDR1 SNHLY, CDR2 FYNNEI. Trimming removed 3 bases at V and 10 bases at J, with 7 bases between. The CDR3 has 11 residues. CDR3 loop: CASSDRAEQFF. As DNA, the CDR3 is TGTGCCAGCAGTGACAGAGCCGAGCAGTTCTTC.

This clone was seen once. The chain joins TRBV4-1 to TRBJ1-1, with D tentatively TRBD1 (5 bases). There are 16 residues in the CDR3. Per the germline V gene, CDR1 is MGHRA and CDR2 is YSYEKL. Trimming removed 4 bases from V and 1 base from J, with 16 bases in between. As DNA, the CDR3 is TGCGCCAGCAGCCGCCGCACTGGGACGGAGAACACTGAAGCTTTCTTT. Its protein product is CASSRRTGTENTEAFF.

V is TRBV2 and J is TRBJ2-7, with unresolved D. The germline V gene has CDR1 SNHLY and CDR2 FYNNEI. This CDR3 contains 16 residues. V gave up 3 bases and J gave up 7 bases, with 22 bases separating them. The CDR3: CASSEEGQAPKLEQYF. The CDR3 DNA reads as TGTGCCAGCAGTGAGGAAGGGCAGGCCCCAAAGTTGGAGCAGTACTTC. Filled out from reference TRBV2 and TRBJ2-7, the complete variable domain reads EPEVTQTPSHQVTQMGQEVILRCVPISNHLYFYWYRQILGQKVEFLVSFYNNEISEKSEIFDDQFSVERPDGSNFTLKIRSTKLEDSAMYFCASSEEGQAPKLEQYFGPGTRLTVT.

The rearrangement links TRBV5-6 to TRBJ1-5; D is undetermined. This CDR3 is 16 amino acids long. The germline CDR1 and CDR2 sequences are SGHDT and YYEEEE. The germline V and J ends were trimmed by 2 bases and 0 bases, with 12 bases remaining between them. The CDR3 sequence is CASSLWYQNSNQPQHF. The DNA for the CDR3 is TGTGCCAGCAGCTTATGGTACCAGAATAGCAATCAGCCCCAGCATTTT.

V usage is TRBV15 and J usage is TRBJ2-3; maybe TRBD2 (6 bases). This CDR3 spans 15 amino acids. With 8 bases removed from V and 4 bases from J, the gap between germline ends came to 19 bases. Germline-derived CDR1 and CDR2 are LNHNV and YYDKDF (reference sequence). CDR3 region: CATVSGLRGADTQYF. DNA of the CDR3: TGTGCCACCGTATCTGGGTTGCGGGGCGCAGATACGCAGTATTTT.

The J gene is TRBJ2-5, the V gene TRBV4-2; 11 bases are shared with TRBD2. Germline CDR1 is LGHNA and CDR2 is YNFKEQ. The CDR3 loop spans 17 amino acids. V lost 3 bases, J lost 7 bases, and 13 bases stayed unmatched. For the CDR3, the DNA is TGTGCCAGCAGCCAGTTCCCCGGGACTAGCGGTTCGGGGACCCAGTACTTC. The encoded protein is CASSQFPGTSGSGTQYF.

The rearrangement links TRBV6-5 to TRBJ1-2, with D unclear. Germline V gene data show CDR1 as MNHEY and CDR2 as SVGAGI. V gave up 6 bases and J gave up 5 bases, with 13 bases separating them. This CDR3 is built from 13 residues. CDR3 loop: CASRIQEAYGYTF. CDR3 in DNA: TGTGCCAGCAGGATTCAGGAGGCGTATGGCTACACCTTC.